One sample yielded the 2 T cell receptor beta chains listed below, sequenced in a study of neurological immune-mediated disorders. Using its own MiXCR run on the 5' RACE reads, TCRdb lists one record per CDR3 protein. Of 50,000 to 75,000 distinct CDR3 sequences detected, about 4% appear once; the ten largest clones hold under 3%. The material sequenced was PBMCs. Every receptor here comes from a middle-aged man with multiple sclerosis.

Many counts were recorded for this clonotype. V usage is TRBV5-1 and J usage is TRBJ2-1; 11 bases match TRBD2. Germline CDR1 is SGHRS and CDR2 is YFSETQ. The CDR3 totals 17 residues. V trimming: 3 bases; J trimming: 4 bases; junction bases outside the gene matches: 9. This CDR3 is CASSWRNSGGAYNEQFF. The CDR3 coding sequence is TGCGCCAGCAGCTGGAGGAATAGCGGGGGGGCGTACAATGAGCAGTTCTTC.

This clonotype was counted many times. V and J are TRBV5-1 and TRBJ1-1; weak D call: TRBD1 (6 bases). The CDR3 contains 15 residues. V was shortened by 3 bases and J by 3 bases, with 15 bases between the two germline ends. Per germline, CDR1 SGHRS and CDR2 YFSETQ. In nucleotides, the CDR3 is TGCGCCAGCAGCTGGACGGGGGCTATGTACACTGAAGCTTTCTTT. Its translation is CASSWTGAMYTEAFF.